This T cell receptor beta chain came from a study of spatial heterogeneity in lung cancer. Across the study: Beta-chain sequences were consistently detected more often than alpha-chain sequences.

TCRdb re-analysed the 5' RACE reads in MiXCR, keeping a single row per CDR3 protein. The profile shows 9,500 or so distinct CDR3 sequences, roughly 13% of them singletons. Time point indicated: sample taken at primary tumor resection. The donor population consisted of 72 patients with untreated, early-stage non-small cell lung cancer. Unsorted whole RNA samples from tumor, nontumor lung or frozen PBMC were sequenced. The study's findings and limits: Nonsynonymous mutations, ubiquitous and regional, were tracked respectively by counts of ubiquitous and regional expanded TCRs. In tumors, expanded intratumoral alpha and beta TCR counts tracked mutation counts.

This clonotype is medium-sized. Its specificity is unknown. The size of this beta chain means little, since it is a stray read in a library made for alpha chains. The sequences come from lung tumor tissue, collected at surgery. The TCR comes from a male donor with early-stage non-small cell lung cancer.

CDR3 sequence (DNA): TGTGCCAGCAGTGGGGAGGGACACTCACCCCTCCACTTT. It codes for CASSGEGHSPLHF. The chain combines TRBV2 with TRBJ1-6; possible D gene TRBD1, 6 bases. This CDR3 has 13 amino acids. Per germline, CDR1 SNHLY and CDR2 FYNNEI. The V end was cut by 4 bases, the J end by 10 bases, with 11 bases between. Based on the CDR3 plus reference TRBV2 and TRBJ1-6, the full variable domain is EPEVTQTPSHQVTQMGQEVILRCVPISNHLYFYWYRQILGQKVEFLVSFYNNEISEKSEIFDDQFSVERPDGSNFTLKIRSTKLEDSAMYFCASSGEGHSPLHFGNGTRLTVT.